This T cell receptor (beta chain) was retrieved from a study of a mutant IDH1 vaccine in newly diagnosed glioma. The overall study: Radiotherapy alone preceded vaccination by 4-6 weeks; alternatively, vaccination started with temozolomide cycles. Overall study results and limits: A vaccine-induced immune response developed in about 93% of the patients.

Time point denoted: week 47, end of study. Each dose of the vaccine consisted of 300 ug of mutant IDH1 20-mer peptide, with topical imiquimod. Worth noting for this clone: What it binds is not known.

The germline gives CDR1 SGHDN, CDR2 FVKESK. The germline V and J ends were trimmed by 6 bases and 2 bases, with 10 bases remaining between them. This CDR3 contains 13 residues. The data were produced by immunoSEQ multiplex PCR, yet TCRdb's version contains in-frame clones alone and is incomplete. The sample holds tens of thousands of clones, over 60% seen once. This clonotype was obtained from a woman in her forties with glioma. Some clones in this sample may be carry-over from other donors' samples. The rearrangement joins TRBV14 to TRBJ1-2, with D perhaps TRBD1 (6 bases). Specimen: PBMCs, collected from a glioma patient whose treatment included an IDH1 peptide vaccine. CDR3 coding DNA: TGTGCCAGCAGGGGAACAGGGAACTATGGCTACACCTTC. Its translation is CASRGTGNYGYTF.